This T cell receptor (beta chain) is drawn from a study of T cells after yellow fever vaccination. This clonotype was seen only a few times. TCRdb used MiXCR to reprocess the 5' RACE reads, holding one entry per CDR3 protein. The data contain about 630,000 distinct CDR3 sequences, 9% to 15% of them seen just once; the ten biggest clones take up about 15%. This CDR3 is built from 11 residues. Germline V gene data show CDR1 as MNHEY and CDR2 as SVGAGI. The V and J ends lost 6 bases and 8 bases respectively, with 7 bases between them. The sample in question was PBMCs, obtained on the day of the yellow fever booster vaccination. The receptor was derived from a man younger than 45 who received the YFV17D yellow fever vaccine. The genes are TRBV6-5 and TRBJ2-2; unclear D gene. For the CDR3, the DNA is TGTGCCAGCAGCGGATGGGGGGAGCTGTTTTTT. Amino acid sequence: CASSGWGELFF.